These 27 T cell receptor beta chains share one sample of origin, sequenced in a study of somatic mutations in cytotoxic T cells in rheumatoid arthritis. Profiling relied on immunoSEQ multiplex PCR, and the TCRdb table lists in-frame clones only, not all of them. Of some 18,000 clones in the sample, around 80% are singletons; the top ten hold over 25%. The sequenced sample was CD8+ T cells sorted from blood. Receptors were obtained from an adult with rheumatoid arthritis.

This clone showed up just a few times. V and J are TRBV5-8 and TRBJ2-7; TRBD2 matches at 8 bases. After removal of 4 bases from V and 6 bases from J, the junction contained 6 bases not matched to a gene. CDR3 length equals 13 residues. In germline, CDR1 is SGHTS, CDR2 YDEGEE. The DNA for the CDR3 is TGTGCCAGCAGCCCGGGAGGGGTCGTCGAGCAGTACTTC. Amino acids: CASSPGGVVEQYF. The whole variable domain, remainder taken from reference TRBV5-8 and TRBJ2-7, is EAGVTQSPTHLIKTRGQQATLRCSPISGHTSVYWYQQALGLGLQFLLWYDEGEERNRGNFPPRFSGRQFPNYSSELNVNALELEDSALYLCASSPGGVVEQYFGPGTRLTVT.

A single count supports this clone. This chain uses TRBV10-1 with TRBJ2-5, with 8 bases fitting TRBD1. The CDR3 length is 15 residues. The junction had 7 bases not matched to a gene; V was cut back by 0 bases and J by 7 bases. Per the germline V gene, CDR1 is WNHNN and CDR2 is SYGVQD (reference sequence). The CDR3 is CASSESRTGLGTQYF. The CDR3 nucleotides are TGCGCCAGCAGTGAGTCAAGGACAGGGTTGGGGACCCAGTACTTC.

The chain employs TRBV28 and TRBJ1-6, with D unresolved. Germline V CDR1 and CDR2: MDHEN, SYDVKM. The CDR3 has 14 residues. V dropped 4 bases and J dropped 10 bases, with 14 bases sitting between them. The CDR3: CASSSGSGESPLHF. The CDR3 nucleotides read TGTGCCAGCAGTTCGGGGAGCGGGGAATCACCCCTCCACTTT.

The rearrangement joins TRBV2 to TRBJ1-2; TRBD1 aligns across 8 bases. With V trimmed by 11 bases and J by 6 bases, 11 bases remained unmatched. This CDR3 is built from 13 residues. Germline CDR1 is SNHLY and CDR2 is FYNNEI. CDR3 DNA sequence: TGTGCCGTTCTCCGGACAGGGACGAATGGCTACACCTTC. This codes for CAVLRTGTNGYTF.

The J gene is TRBJ2-6, the V gene TRBV13; the D gene is possibly TRBD1 (5 bases). Trimming took 5 bases from V and 0 from J, leaving 17 bases between them. The CDR3 runs to 18 residues. CDR1 and CDR2 (germline): PRHDT, FYEKMQ (reference sequence). The CDR3, as DNA: TGTGCCAGCAGCCCGGAGACAGTTGGAAGCTCTGGGGCCAACGTCCTGACTTTC. This sequence encodes CASSPETVGSSGANVLTF.

The chain recombines TRBV19 with TRBJ2-7; D remains ambiguous. CDR1 LNHDA and CDR2 SQIVND come from the germline V gene (reference sequence). Trimming took off 5 bases at V and 4 bases at J, with 12 bases between the two ends. The CDR3 is 13 amino acids. CDR3 protein: CASSLRPNYEQYF. CDR3 in DNA: TGTGCCAGTAGTTTGCGGCCTAATTACGAGCAGTACTTC.

The chain combines TRBV19 with TRBJ1-2; weak D call: TRBD1 (5 bases). The CDR3 length is 15 residues. Germline V gives CDR1 LNHDA, CDR2 SQIVND (reference sequence). Trimming took 7 bases from V and 2 from J, leaving 17 bases between them. The CDR3 is CASTWGDFGNYGYTF. In nucleotides, the CDR3 is TGTGCCAGTACCTGGGGGGACTTCGGGAACTATGGCTACACCTTC.

In the case of this clone: An end of the junction does not agree with germline; a read error may underlie this. The chain carries TRBV27 and TRBJ2-7; 9 bases map to TRBD1. The CDR3 consists of 15 residues. Germline CDR1 is MNHEY and CDR2 is SMNVEV (reference sequence). The CDR3 reads CAGSLFPGQGFQQYF. The CDR3 DNA is TGTGCCGGCAGTTTATTTCCGGGACAGGGTTTCCAGCAGTACTTC.

This clone was observed a handful of times. The chain couples TRBV30 to TRBJ2-7; D unresolved. CDR1 and CDR2 from the germline V gene are GTSNPN and SVGIG (reference sequence). The length of the CDR3 is 13 residues. V was clipped by 0 bases and J by 6 bases, with 12 bases between them. CDR3 in amino acids: CAWSVSPSSEQYF. For the CDR3, the DNA is TGTGCCTGGAGTGTTTCCCCAAGCTCCGAGCAGTACTTC. Drawing the rest from reference TRBV30 and TRBJ2-7, the complete variable domain is SQTIHQWPATLVQPVGSPLSLECTVEGTSNPNLYWYRQAAGRGLQLLFYSVGIGQISSEVPQNLSASRPQDRQFILSSKKLLLSDSGFYLCAWSVSPSSEQYFGPGTRLTVT.

V and J are TRBV7-2 and TRBJ2-7; D possibly corresponds to TRBD1 (5 bases). This CDR3 comprises 13 residues. Between the trimmed V and J ends, which lost 3 bases and 4 bases, there was a span of 10 bases. Germline assignment: CDR1 SGHTA and CDR2 FQGNSA. The DNA for the CDR3 is TGTGCCAGCAGCTTCTACAGGAGATACGAGCAGTACTTC. Translation gives CASSFYRRYEQYF.

This clone was counted only a few times. The chain uses TRBV15 and TRBJ1-1, with no clear D. With 0 bases removed from V and 8 bases from J, the gap between germline ends came to 7 bases. CDR3 length equals 12 residues. From germline, CDR1 is LNHNV and CDR2 YYDKDF (reference sequence). The CDR3 nucleotides are TGTGCCACCAGCAGAGAAGATGGCGAAGCTTTCTTT. Its translation: CATSREDGEAFF.

By sample share, this clone is medium-sized. The chain couples TRBV9 to TRBJ1-5, with D perhaps TRBD1 (5 bases). The V gene lost 3 bases and the J gene lost 9 bases, with 22 bases spanning the gap. Germline CDR1 is SGDLS and CDR2 is YYNGEE. The CDR3 consists of 16 residues. CDR3: CASSGRDGEVNGPQHF. The CDR3 DNA follows: TGTGCCAGCAGCGGACGGGACGGTGAAGTAAATGGGCCCCAGCATTTT.

This sequence joins TRBV4-1 and TRBJ1-5; TRBD1 is a possible D gene (5 bases). V shed 1 base and J shed 7 bases, with 8 bases lying between them. CDR3 length: 13 amino acids. CDR1 and CDR2 from the germline V gene are MGHRA and YSYEKL. CDR3 in DNA: TGCGCCAGCAGCCAAGCAAGGGACCAGCCCCAGCATTTT. It encodes CASSQARDQPQHF.

This chain joins TRBV4-2 and TRBJ2-2, with 10 bases aligning to TRBD2. With V trimmed by 2 bases and J by 3 bases, 0 bases remained unmatched. The CDR3 is 15 residues long. Germline V gene sequence: CDR1 LGHNA, CDR2 YNFKEQ. Here the CDR3 reads CASSQLAGDTGELFF. The CDR3 nucleotides read TGTGCCAGCAGCCAACTAGCGGGGGACACCGGGGAGCTGTTTTTT.

The V gene is TRBV7-9, the J gene TRBJ1-2; 7 bases map to TRBD1. The CDR3 covers 12 residues. V trimming: 2 bases; J trimming: 10 bases; junction bases outside the gene matches: 4. The germline V gene has CDR1 SEHNR and CDR2 FQNEAQ (reference sequence). The CDR3, as DNA: TGTGCCAGCAGCTTAAGGGACAGCCTCTACACCTTC. This translates into CASSLRDSLYTF.

The V call is TRBV11-3, the J call TRBJ2-7; D is ambiguous. Germline V gene lookup returns CDR1 SGHNT and CDR2 YENEEA. This CDR3 has 12 residues. Trimming removed 5 bases from V and 5 bases from J, with 10 bases in between. The CDR3: CASSPSPDEQYF. The CDR3 DNA reads TGTGCCAGCAGCCCCAGTCCCGACGAGCAGTACTTC.

V gene TRBV4-2 combines with J gene TRBJ2-1, with TRBD1 as a possible D gene (5 bases). Trimming cost V 1 base and J 6 bases, with 13 bases left between them. CDR1 and CDR2 from the germline V gene are LGHNA and YNFKEQ. This CDR3 has 15 amino acids. CDR3 amino acids: CASSQADTLFNEQFF. For the CDR3, the DNA is TGTGCCAGCAGCCAAGCGGACACTCTCTTCAATGAGCAGTTCTTC.

The V and J genes are TRBV30 and TRBJ1-4; 7 bases are shared with TRBD1. This CDR3 has 15 amino acids. The germline V gene has CDR1 GTSNPN and CDR2 SVGIG (reference sequence). V was clipped by 2 bases and J by 7 bases; unmatched bases: 10. CDR3 DNA: TGTGCCTGGAGTAAAGGGACAGAGGATGTTGAAAAACTGTTTTTT. Protein product: CAWSKGTEDVEKLFF.

V gene TRBV13 combines with J gene TRBJ2-6; no clear D gene. The germline V and J ends were trimmed by 1 base and 0 bases, with 10 bases remaining between them. The germline V gene encodes CDR1 PRHDT and CDR2 FYEKMQ (reference sequence). This CDR3 is 17 amino acids long. CDR3 in DNA: TGTGCCAGCAGCTTAGAAGCAAGTTTCTCTGGGGCCAACGTCCTGACTTTC. Encoded protein: CASSLEASFSGANVLTF. Complete variable domain (other parts from reference TRBV13 and TRBJ2-6): AAGVIQSPRHLIKEKRETATLKCYPIPRHDTVYWYQQGPGQDPQFLISFYEKMQSDKGSIPDRFSAQQFSDYHSELNMSSLELGDSALYFCASSLEASFSGANVLTFGAGSRLTVL.

This clone was counted between two and nine times. The chain combines TRBV7-8 with TRBJ2-4, with a possible D match to TRBD2 (5 bases). CDR3 length: 13 residues. Germline assignment: CDR1 SGHVS and CDR2 FQNEAQ. V lost 9 bases to trimming and J lost 1 base, with 10 bases between them. DNA for the CDR3: TGTGCCAGTAGAGGGTTGGCCAAAAACATTCAGTACTTC. Its protein is CASRGLAKNIQYF.

J is TRBJ2-7 and V is TRBV5-6; the D gene is possibly TRBD1 (6 bases). The CDR3 is 12 residues long. Germline CDR1 and CDR2: SGHDT and YYEEEE. Trimming cost V 2 bases and J 4 bases, with 7 bases left between them. The CDR3 loop is CASSLGQYEQYF. The CDR3 DNA reads TGTGCCAGCAGCTTAGGACAGTACGAGCAGTACTTC. Based on the CDR3 plus reference TRBV5-6 and TRBJ2-7, the full variable domain is DAGVTQSPTHLIKTRGQQVTLRCSPKSGHDTVSWYQQALGQGPQFIFQYYEEEERQRGNFPDRFSGHQFPNYSSELNVNALLLGDSALYLCASSLGQYEQYFGPGTRLTVT.

This clone was counted only a few times. The chain couples TRBV10-2 to TRBJ2-7; D assignment may be TRBD1 or TRBD2 (5 bases each). The CDR3 loop spans 12 amino acids. The germline V gene encodes CDR1 WSHSY and CDR2 SAAADI. Trimming left V 7 bases short and J 5 bases short, with 12 bases between. For the CDR3, the DNA is TGCGCCAGCATGGTAGGGGACCACGAGCAGTACTTC. Protein: CASMVGDHEQYF.

This sequence joins TRBV2 and TRBJ1-6; D is possibly TRBD1 (5 bases). Germline CDR1 is SNHLY and CDR2 is FYNNEI. The CDR3 totals 17 residues. V was trimmed by 4 bases and J by 0 bases, leaving 13 bases between them. CDR3 in amino acids: CASSVMGLISYNSPLHF. The CDR3 DNA follows: TGTGCCAGCAGTGTTATGGGACTGATCTCCTATAATTCACCCCTCCACTTT. Full variable domain (outside the CDR3, taken from reference TRBV2 and TRBJ1-6): EPEVTQTPSHQVTQMGQEVILRCVPISNHLYFYWYRQILGQKVEFLVSFYNNEISEKSEIFDDQFSVERPDGSNFTLKIRSTKLEDSAMYFCASSVMGLISYNSPLHFGNGTRLTVT.

V and J are TRBV6-5 and TRBJ2-1; no reliable D call. The germline V and J ends were trimmed by 9 bases and 12 bases, with 9 bases remaining between them. Per the germline V gene, CDR1 is MNHEY and CDR2 is SVGAGI. The CDR3 length is 9 residues. CDR3 DNA: TGTGCCAGGGACGAACGGCAGTTCTTC. Encoded protein: CARDERQFF.

The chain uses TRBV2 and TRBJ1-1; D gene ambiguous. CDR1 is SNHLY, CDR2 FYNNEI, per germline. The CDR3 is 13 amino acids. Trimming stripped 2 bases from V and 7 bases from J, with 11 bases between. DNA of the CDR3: TGTGCCAGCAGTGAACGCTACCCTCTTGAAGCTTTCTTT. Translating gives CASSERYPLEAFF.

The chain carries TRBV5-6 and TRBJ2-2, with 11 bases that match TRBD2. The trim removed 0 bases at V and 2 bases at J, leaving 0 bases unmatched. Germline V lookup: CDR1 SGHDT, CDR2 YYEEEE. This CDR3 has 16 residues. The CDR3 nucleotides are TGTGCCAGCAGCTTGGGACTAGCGGGAAACACCGGGGAGCTGTTTTTT. This encodes CASSLGLAGNTGELFF.

The chain carries TRBV4-1 and TRBJ2-7; a possible D gene is TRBD2 (6 bases). V lost 0 bases to trimming and J lost 0 bases, with 12 bases between them. The germline CDR1 and CDR2 sequences are MGHRA and YSYEKL. This CDR3 comprises 16 residues. The CDR3 region is CASSQDWETSSYEQYF. For the CDR3, the DNA is TGCGCCAGCAGCCAAGATTGGGAGACTAGCTCCTACGAGCAGTACTTC.